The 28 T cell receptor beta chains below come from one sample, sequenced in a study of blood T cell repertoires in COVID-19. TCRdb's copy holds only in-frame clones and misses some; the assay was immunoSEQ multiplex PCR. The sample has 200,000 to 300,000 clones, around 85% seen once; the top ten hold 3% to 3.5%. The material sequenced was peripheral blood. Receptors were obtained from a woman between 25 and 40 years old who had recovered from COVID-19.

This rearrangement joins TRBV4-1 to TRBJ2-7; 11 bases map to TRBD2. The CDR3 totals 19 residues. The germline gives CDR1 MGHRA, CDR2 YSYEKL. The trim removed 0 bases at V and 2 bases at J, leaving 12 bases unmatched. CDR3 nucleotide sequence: TGCGCCAGCAGCCAAGATGGGTTGGGACTAGCGGCAATACCCTACGAGCAGTACTTC. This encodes CASSQDGLGLAAIPYEQYF.

CDR3 DNA: TGTGCCAGCAGTTTAGGGGCCAGTAAGGGTGAGCAGTTCTTC. Amino acids: CASSLGASKGEQFF. V gene TRBV28 combines with J gene TRBJ2-1; perhaps TRBD1 as D (5 bases). Deletions cut 2 bases from V and 9 bases from J, with 14 bases between. The germline CDR1 and CDR2 sequences are MDHEN and SYDVKM. The CDR3 runs 14 residues.

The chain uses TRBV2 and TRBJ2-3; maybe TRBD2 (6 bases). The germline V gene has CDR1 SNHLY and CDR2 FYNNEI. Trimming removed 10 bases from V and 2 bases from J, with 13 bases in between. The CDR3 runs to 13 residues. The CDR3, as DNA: TGTGCCATCCAACGGGGGATCACAGATACGCAGTATTTT. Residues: CAIQRGITDTQYF. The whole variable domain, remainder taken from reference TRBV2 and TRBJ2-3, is EPEVTQTPSHQVTQMGQEVILRCVPISNHLYFYWYRQILGQKVEFLVSFYNNEISEKSEIFDDQFSVERPDGSNFTLKIRSTKLEDSAMYFCAIQRGITDTQYFGPGTRLTVL.

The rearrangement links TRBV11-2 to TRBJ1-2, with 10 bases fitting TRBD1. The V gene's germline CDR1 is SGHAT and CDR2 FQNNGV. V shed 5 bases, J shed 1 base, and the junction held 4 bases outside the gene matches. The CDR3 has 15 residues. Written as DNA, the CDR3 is TGTGCCAGCAGCCCCCGGACAGGGGGTAACTATGGCTACACCTTC. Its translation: CASSPRTGGNYGYTF.

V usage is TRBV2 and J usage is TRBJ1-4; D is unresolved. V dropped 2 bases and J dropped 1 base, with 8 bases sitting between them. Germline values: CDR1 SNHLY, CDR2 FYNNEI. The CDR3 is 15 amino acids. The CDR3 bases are TGTGCCAGCAGTGAAATGGCAGTAACTAATGAAAAACTGTTTTTT. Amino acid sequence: CASSEMAVTNEKLFF. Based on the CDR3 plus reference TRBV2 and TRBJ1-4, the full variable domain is EPEVTQTPSHQVTQMGQEVILRCVPISNHLYFYWYRQILGQKVEFLVSFYNNEISEKSEIFDDQFSVERPDGSNFTLKIRSTKLEDSAMYFCASSEMAVTNEKLFFGSGTQLSVL.

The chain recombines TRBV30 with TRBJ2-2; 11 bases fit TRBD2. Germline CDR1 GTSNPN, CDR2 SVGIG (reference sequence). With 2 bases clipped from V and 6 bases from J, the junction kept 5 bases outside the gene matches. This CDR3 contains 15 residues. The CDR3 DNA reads TGTGCCTGGAGTCAGCTAGCGGGGGGCCCCGGGGAGCTGTTTTTT. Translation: CAWSQLAGGPGELFF.

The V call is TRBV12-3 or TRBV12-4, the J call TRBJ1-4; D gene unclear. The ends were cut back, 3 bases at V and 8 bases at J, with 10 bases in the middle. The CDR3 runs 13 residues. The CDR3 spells CASSLYGGEKLFF. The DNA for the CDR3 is TGTGCCAGCAGTTTGTACGGCGGCGAAAAACTGTTTTTT.

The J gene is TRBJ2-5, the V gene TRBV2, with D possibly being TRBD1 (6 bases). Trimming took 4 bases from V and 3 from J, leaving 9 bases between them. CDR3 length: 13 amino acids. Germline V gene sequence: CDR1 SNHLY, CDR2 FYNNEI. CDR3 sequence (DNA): TGTGCCAGCAGTGTGGACAGAAAAGAGACCCAGTACTTC. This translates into CASSVDRKETQYF.

In DNA, the CDR3 is TGTGCCAGCAGCCAAGAACCGGGGGGACAGGGCTATGGCTACACCTTC. It translates to CASSQEPGGQGYGYTF. The rearrangement uses TRBV3-1 (or the pseudogene TRBV3-2) and TRBJ1-2; 9 nucleotides align to TRBD1. CDR1 is LGHDT, CDR2 YNNKEL, per germline (reference sequence). V gave up 0 bases and J gave up 4 bases; unmatched junction bases: 6. This CDR3 is built from 16 residues.

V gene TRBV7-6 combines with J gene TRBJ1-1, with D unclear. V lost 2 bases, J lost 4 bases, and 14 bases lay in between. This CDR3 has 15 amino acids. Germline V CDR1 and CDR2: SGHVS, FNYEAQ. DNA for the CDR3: TGTGCCAGCAGCTTATTTTCAGGTGGCCCCACTGAAGCTTTCTTT. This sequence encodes CASSLFSGGPTEAFF.

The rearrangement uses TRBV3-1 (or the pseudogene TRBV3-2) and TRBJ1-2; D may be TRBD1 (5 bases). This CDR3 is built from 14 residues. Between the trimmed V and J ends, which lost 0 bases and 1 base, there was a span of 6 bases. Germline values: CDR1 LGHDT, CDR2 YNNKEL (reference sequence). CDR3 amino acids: CASSQDGGNYGYTF. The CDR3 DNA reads TGTGCCAGCAGCCAAGACGGGGGTAACTATGGCTACACCTTC.

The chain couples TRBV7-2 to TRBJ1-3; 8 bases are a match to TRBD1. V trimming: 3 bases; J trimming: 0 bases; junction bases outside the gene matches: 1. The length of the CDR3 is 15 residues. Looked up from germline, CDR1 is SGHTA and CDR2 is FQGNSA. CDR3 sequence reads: CASSFTGGSGNTIYF. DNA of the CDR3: TGTGCCAGCAGCTTTACAGGGGGCTCTGGAAACACCATATATTTT.

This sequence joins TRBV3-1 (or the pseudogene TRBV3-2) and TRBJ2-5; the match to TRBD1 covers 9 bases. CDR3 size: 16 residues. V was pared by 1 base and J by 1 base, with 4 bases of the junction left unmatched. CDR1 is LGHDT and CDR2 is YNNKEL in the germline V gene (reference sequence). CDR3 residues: CASSQGGTGSQETQYF. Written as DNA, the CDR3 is TGTGCCAGCAGCCAAGGAGGGACAGGGAGCCAAGAGACCCAGTACTTC.

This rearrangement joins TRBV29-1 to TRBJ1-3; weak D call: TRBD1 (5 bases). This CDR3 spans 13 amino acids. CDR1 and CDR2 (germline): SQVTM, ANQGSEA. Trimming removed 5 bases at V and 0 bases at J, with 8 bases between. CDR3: CSVRQLSGNTIYF. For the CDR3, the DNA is TGCAGCGTTCGACAGCTCTCTGGAAACACCATATATTTT.

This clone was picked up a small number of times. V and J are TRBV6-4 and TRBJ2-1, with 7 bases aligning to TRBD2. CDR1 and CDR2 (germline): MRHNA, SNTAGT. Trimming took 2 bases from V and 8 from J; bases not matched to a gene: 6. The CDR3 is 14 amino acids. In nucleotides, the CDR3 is TGTGCCAGCAGTGACGGGGAGGGGACGGATGAGCAGTTCTTC. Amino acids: CASSDGEGTDEQFF.

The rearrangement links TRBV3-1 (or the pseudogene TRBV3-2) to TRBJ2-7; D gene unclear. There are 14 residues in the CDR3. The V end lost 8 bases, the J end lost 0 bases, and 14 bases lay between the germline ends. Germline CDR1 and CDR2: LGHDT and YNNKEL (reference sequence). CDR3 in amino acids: CASPPVGDSYEQYF. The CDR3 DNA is TGTGCCAGCCCGCCGGTGGGCGACTCCTACGAGCAGTACTTC.

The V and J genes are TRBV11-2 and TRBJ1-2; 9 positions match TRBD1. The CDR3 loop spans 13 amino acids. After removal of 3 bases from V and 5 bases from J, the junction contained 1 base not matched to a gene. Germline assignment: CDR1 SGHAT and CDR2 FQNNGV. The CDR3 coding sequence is TGTGCCAGCAGCTTCGGACAGGGGTATGGCTACACCTTC. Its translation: CASSFGQGYGYTF.

The CDR3 DNA sequence: TGTGCCAGCAGCTTACACAGGGGTGCCGAGCAGTACTTC. This codes for CASSLHRGAEQYF. The chain couples TRBV7-3 to TRBJ2-7; 7 bases are shared with TRBD1. Germline CDR1 reads SGHTA; CDR2 reads FQGTGA. The CDR3 has 13 amino acids. Trimming took 2 bases from V and 6 from J; bases not matched to a gene: 4.

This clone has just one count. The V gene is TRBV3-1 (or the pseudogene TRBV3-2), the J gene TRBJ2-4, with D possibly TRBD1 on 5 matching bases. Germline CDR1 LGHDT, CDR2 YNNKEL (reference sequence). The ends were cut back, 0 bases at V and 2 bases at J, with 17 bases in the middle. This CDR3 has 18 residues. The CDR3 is CASSQEGVGARTKNIQYF. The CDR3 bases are TGTGCCAGCAGCCAAGAAGGAGTAGGGGCCCGGACCAAAAACATTCAGTACTTC.

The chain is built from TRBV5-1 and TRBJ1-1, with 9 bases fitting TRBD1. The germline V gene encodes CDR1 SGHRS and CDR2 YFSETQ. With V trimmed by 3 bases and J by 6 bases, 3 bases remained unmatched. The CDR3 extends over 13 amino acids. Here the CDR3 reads CASSSTGGAEAFF. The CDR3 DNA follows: TGCGCCAGCAGCTCGACAGGGGGAGCTGAAGCTTTCTTT.

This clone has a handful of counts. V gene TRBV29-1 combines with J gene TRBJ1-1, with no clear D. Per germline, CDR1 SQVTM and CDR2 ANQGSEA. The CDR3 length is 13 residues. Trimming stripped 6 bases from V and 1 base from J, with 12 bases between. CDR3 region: CSVALAQNTEAFF. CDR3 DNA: TGCAGCGTGGCCCTAGCCCAGAACACTGAAGCTTTCTTT.

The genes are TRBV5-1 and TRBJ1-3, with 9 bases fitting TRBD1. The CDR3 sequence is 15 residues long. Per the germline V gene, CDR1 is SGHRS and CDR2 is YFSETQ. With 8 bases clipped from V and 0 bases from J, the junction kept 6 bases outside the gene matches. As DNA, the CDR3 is TGCGCCAGTACAGGGGGCGAACGCTCTGGAAACACCATATATTTT. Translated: CASTGGERSGNTIYF.

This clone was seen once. CDR3 in DNA: TGTGCCAGCAGGCCCGACAGGGGCACTAATGAAAAACTGTTTTTT. It specifies CASRPDRGTNEKLFF. This chain uses TRBV2 with TRBJ1-4; 8 bases align to TRBD1. The germline gives CDR1 SNHLY, CDR2 FYNNEI. The V segment lost 6 bases and the J segment 2 bases; nucleotides outside the gene matches: 5. This CDR3 spans 15 amino acids.

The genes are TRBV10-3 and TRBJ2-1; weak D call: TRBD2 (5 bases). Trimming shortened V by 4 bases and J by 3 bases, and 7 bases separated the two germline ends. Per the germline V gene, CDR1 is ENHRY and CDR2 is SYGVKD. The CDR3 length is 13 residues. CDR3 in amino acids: CAISVEGYNEQFF. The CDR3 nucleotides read TGTGCCATCAGTGTCGAGGGCTACAATGAGCAGTTCTTC.

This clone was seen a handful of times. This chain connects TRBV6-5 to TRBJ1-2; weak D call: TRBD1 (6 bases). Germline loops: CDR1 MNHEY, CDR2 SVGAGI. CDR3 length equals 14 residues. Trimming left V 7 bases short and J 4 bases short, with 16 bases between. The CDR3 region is CASNSQGVGYGYTF. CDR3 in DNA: TGTGCCAGCAACTCACAGGGAGTGGGCTATGGCTACACCTTC.

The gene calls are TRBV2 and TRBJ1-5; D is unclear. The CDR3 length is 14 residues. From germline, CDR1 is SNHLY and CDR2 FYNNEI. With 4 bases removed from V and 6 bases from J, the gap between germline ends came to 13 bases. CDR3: CASSARSVIQPQHF. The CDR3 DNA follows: TGTGCCAGCAGTGCGCGCAGCGTCATTCAGCCCCAGCATTTT.

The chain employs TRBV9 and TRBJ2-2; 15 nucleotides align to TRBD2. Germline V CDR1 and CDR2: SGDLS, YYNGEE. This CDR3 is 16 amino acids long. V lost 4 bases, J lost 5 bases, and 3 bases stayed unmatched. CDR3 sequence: CASSRGLAGGTGELFF. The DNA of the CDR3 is TGTGCCAGCAGCAGGGGACTAGCGGGGGGTACCGGGGAGCTGTTTTTT.

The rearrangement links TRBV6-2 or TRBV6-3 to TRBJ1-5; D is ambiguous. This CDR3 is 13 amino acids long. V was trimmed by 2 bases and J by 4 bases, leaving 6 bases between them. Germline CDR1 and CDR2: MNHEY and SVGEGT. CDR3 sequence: CASSYGGNQPQHF. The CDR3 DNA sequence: TGTGCCAGCAGTTACGGAGGGAATCAGCCCCAGCATTTT.